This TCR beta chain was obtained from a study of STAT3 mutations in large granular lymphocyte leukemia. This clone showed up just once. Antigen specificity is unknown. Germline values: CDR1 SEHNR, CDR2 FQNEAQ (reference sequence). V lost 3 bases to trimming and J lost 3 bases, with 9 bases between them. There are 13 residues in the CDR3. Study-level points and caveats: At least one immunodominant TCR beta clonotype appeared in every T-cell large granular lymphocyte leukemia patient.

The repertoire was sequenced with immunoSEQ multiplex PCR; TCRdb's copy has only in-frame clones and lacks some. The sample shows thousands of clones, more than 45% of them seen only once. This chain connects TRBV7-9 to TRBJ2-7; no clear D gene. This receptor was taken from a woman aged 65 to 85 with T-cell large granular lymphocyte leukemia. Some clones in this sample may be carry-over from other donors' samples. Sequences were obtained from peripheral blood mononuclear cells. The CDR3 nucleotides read TGTGCCAGCAGCTTCGCCGGCTTCTACGAGCAGTACTTC. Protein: CASSFAGFYEQYF.